This passage covers 30 T cell receptor beta chains from one sample sequenced in a study of blood T cell repertoires in COVID-19 (dated by TCRdb to about 2020). Receptor amplification or capture employed the immunoSEQ multiplex PCR assay. In TCRdb, the immuneACCESS table is reduced to in-frame sequences with V and J assigned. These tables do not hold every clone; where another copy was compared, an unresolved V gene accounts for under half, and the others remain unexplained. In this sample the table shows 250,000 or so clones, around 89% of which occur a single time. Around 1.9% of the sample lies in the top ten. The specimen was peripheral blood. Receptors originate from an older woman with COVID-19, enrolled during active disease.

The J gene is TRBJ1-3, the V gene TRBV15, with D possibly being TRBD1 (5 bases). Germline V gene sequence: CDR1 LNHNV, CDR2 YYDKDF (reference sequence). There are 15 residues in the CDR3. V gave up 4 bases and J gave up 1 base, with 11 bases separating them. For the CDR3, the DNA is TGTGCCACCAGCATTAACAGGCATTCTGGAAACACCATATATTTT. Residues: CATSINRHSGNTIYF.

The genes are TRBV5-4 and TRBJ1-5; 9 bases fit TRBD1. This CDR3 is built from 16 residues. Trimming cost V 0 bases and J 6 bases; bases outside gene matches: 7. CDR1 and CDR2 from the germline V gene are SGHNT and YYREEE (reference sequence). The CDR3 protein is CASSLDGGQGTQPQHF. The CDR3 bases are TGTGCCAGCAGCTTGGATGGCGGACAGGGGACTCAGCCCCAGCATTTT.

CDR3 sequence reads: CASQARSGTQNTEAFF. The CDR3 region has the DNA TGCGCCAGCCAAGCACGATCCGGGACACAGAACACTGAAGCTTTCTTT. The genes are TRBV5-1 and TRBJ1-1, with a tentative D call TRBD1 (6 bases). The length of the CDR3 is 16 residues. Looked up from germline, CDR1 is SGHRS and CDR2 is YFSETQ. Trimming removed 7 bases from V and 1 base from J, with 20 bases in between.

The chain carries TRBV7-3 and TRBJ2-7; D is possibly TRBD2 (6 bases). The V end was cut by 5 bases, the J end by 0 bases, with 11 bases between. Germline CDR1 is SGHTA and CDR2 is FQGTGA. The CDR3 extends over 14 amino acids. The CDR3 loop reads CASSAGTGSYEQYF. CDR3 bases: TGTGCCAGCAGCGCGGGGACGGGCTCCTACGAGCAGTACTTC.

This sequence joins TRBV5-5 and TRBJ1-5; D perhaps matches TRBD1 (5 bases). Germline assignment: CDR1 SGHKS and CDR2 YYEKEE (reference sequence). The CDR3 is 13 amino acids. Trimming removed 3 bases from V and 7 bases from J, with 11 bases in between. As DNA, the CDR3 is TGTGCCAGCAGCTACACAGGCCGGCAGCCCCAGCATTTT. Protein product: CASSYTGRQPQHF.

A remark on this clone: The sample carries other DNA sequences with the same CDR3. The gene calls are TRBV12-5 and TRBJ1-1, with TRBD1 matching over 7 bases. The CDR3 is made up of 13 amino acids. The V segment lost 5 bases and the J segment 1 base; nucleotides outside the gene matches: 1. Germline lookup yields CDR1 LGHNT and CDR2 FRNRAP. The CDR3 reads CASGRDRNTEAFF. CDR3 sequence (DNA): TGTGCTAGTGGTAGGGACAGGAACACTGAAGCTTTCTTT.

The V gene is TRBV7-3, the J gene TRBJ2-1; 12 bases align to TRBD2. Germline CDR1 SGHTA, CDR2 FQGTGA. V gave up 5 bases and J gave up 6 bases; unmatched junction bases: 8. The CDR3 is made up of 16 amino acids. The CDR3: CASSPSASGGANEQFF. The CDR3 DNA is TGTGCCAGCAGCCCCTCGGCTAGCGGGGGGGCCAATGAGCAGTTCTTC.

Turning to this clone: A junction end diverges from the germline sequence, so it may reflect a read error. The J gene is TRBJ1-1, the V gene TRBV3-1 (or the pseudogene TRBV3-2); 8 bases are a match to TRBD1. Germline V gives CDR1 LGHDT, CDR2 YNNKEL (reference sequence). The CDR3 totals 14 residues. The CDR3: CASRQGQGGTEAFF. The CDR3 DNA reads as TGTGCCAGCAGACAAGGACAGGGAGGCACTGAAGCTTTCTTT.

CDR3 protein: CASSPPWDRTNTEAFF. The CDR3 DNA reads as TGTGCCAGCTCACCGCCGTGGGACAGGACTAACACTGAAGCTTTCTTT. This chain uses TRBV18 with TRBJ1-1; 8 bases line up with TRBD1. Trimming removed 3 bases from V and 2 bases from J; junction bases left unmatched: 8. The length of the CDR3 is 16 residues. Germline-derived CDR1 and CDR2 are KGHSH and LQKENI.

V gene TRBV5-5 combines with J gene TRBJ1-1; perhaps TRBD1 as D (5 bases). Per germline, CDR1 SGHKS and CDR2 YYEKEE (reference sequence). Trimming pared 2 bases from V and 3 bases from J, leaving 8 bases between. The CDR3 covers 13 residues. CDR3 DNA: TGTGCCAGCAGCTTCAGGGTCGACACTGAAGCTTTCTTT. Translation gives CASSFRVDTEAFF. Full variable domain (remainder filled in from reference TRBV5-5 and TRBJ1-1): DAGVTQSPTHLIKTRGQQVTLRCSPISGHKSVSWYQQVLGQGPQFIFQYYEKEERGRGNFPDRFSARQFPNYSSELNVNALLLGDSALYLCASSFRVDTEAFFGQGTRLTVV.

The chain carries TRBV19 and TRBJ1-2; D remains unclear. Germline-derived CDR1 and CDR2 are LNHDA and SQIVND (reference sequence). The V end was cut by 1 base, the J end by 4 bases, with 7 bases between. CDR3 size: 13 residues. CDR3 sequence reads: CASSIGQAYGYTF. DNA for the CDR3: TGTGCCAGTAGTATAGGACAAGCCTATGGCTACACCTTC.

CDR3 bases: TGTGCCAGCAGCTCTGGCAGGTATAACTCTGGAAACACCATATATTTT. Translated: CASSSGRYNSGNTIYF. The J gene is TRBJ1-3, the V gene TRBV7-8; no firm D call. This CDR3 comprises 16 residues. V was trimmed by 4 bases and J by 0 bases, leaving 13 bases between them. Germline lookup yields CDR1 SGHVS and CDR2 FQNEAQ.

The chain employs TRBV9 and TRBJ1-1; TRBD1 is a possible D gene (5 bases). CDR1 is SGDLS and CDR2 is YYNGEE in the germline V gene. The CDR3 covers 14 residues. V was clipped by 0 bases and J by 2 bases, with 8 bases between them. The CDR3 here is CASSVDGQNTEAFF. In DNA, the CDR3 is TGTGCCAGCAGCGTAGATGGACAAAACACTGAAGCTTTCTTT.

This clone was picked up one time. The chain is built from TRBV18 and TRBJ1-1; D uncertain. This CDR3 comprises 14 residues. Between the trimmed V and J ends, which lost 5 bases and 0 bases, there was a span of 10 bases. The germline V gene encodes CDR1 KGHSH and CDR2 LQKENI. This CDR3 reads CASSTKKMNTEAFF. As DNA, the CDR3 is TGTGCCAGCTCAACAAAAAAAATGAACACTGAAGCTTTCTTT.

The rearrangement joins TRBV5-1 to TRBJ2-5; D is perhaps TRBD2 (6 bases). V lost 4 bases and J 0 bases, leaving 10 bases between the germline ends. There are 14 residues in the CDR3. Germline CDR1 reads SGHRS; CDR2 reads YFSETQ. CDR3 DNA: TGCGCCAGCAGCGCGGGACGGTACCAAGAGACCCAGTACTTC. As protein: CASSAGRYQETQYF.

The chain joins TRBV5-1 to TRBJ1-4; TRBD1 agrees at 7 bases. The CDR3 is 14 residues long. Germline V gives CDR1 SGHRS, CDR2 YFSETQ. The trim removed 7 bases at V and 4 bases at J, leaving 7 bases unmatched. This CDR3 reads CASSEGQVNEKLFF. DNA for the CDR3: TGCGCCAGCTCCGAAGGACAGGTTAATGAAAAACTGTTTTTT.

This rearrangement joins TRBV11-2 to TRBJ1-1; D not certain. The length of the CDR3 is 13 residues. The germline V gene encodes CDR1 SGHAT and CDR2 FQNNGV. V gave up 5 bases and J gave up 3 bases, with 10 bases separating them. DNA for the CDR3: TGTGCCAGCAGCCTCGGCGGGGACACTGAAGCTTTCTTT. Protein sequence: CASSLGGDTEAFF.

This chain uses TRBV7-2 with TRBJ2-3; 7 bases map to TRBD2. The CDR3 spans 19 residues. Germline loops: CDR1 SGHTA, CDR2 FQGNSA. Losses at the gene ends were 0 bases for V and 7 bases for J; bases not matched to a gene: 19. CDR3 amino acids: CASSLALGSLAGRGYTQYF. The CDR3 DNA follows: TGTGCCAGCAGCTTAGCGCTAGGGTCTTTAGCGGGCAGAGGATATACGCAGTATTTT.

V is TRBV10-3 and J is TRBJ2-7; 7 nucleotides align to TRBD1. Per the germline V gene, CDR1 is ENHRY and CDR2 is SYGVKD. Unmatched junction bases numbered 6, after V lost 7 bases and J lost 3 bases. The CDR3 sequence is 13 residues long. The CDR3 coding sequence is TGTGCCATCAATTCCGGGACAGACTACGAGCAGTACTTC. Translated, it gives CAINSGTDYEQYF.

The chain couples TRBV5-6 to TRBJ1-6, with a weak D call TRBD1 (6 bases). The germline V gene has CDR1 SGHDT and CDR2 YYEEEE. The CDR3 is 15 residues long. V lost 4 bases to trimming and J lost 3 bases, with 11 bases between them. CDR3 DNA: TGTGCCAGCAGCCCAGGACAGAGCTATAATTCACCCCTCCACTTT. Encoded protein: CASSPGQSYNSPLHF.

J is TRBJ1-2 and V is TRBV12-3 or TRBV12-4, with D tentatively TRBD1 (5 bases). The CDR3 covers 13 residues. V was pared by 6 bases and J by 8 bases, with 16 bases between. The CDR3 DNA is TGTGCCAGCAGGCCTGGCGGGGCGGAAGGCTACACCTTC. Its translation is CASRPGGAEGYTF.

The chain uses TRBV5-6 and TRBJ2-5, with 7 positions matching TRBD2. V was pared by 1 base and J by 0 bases, with 6 bases of the junction left unmatched. The germline V gene encodes CDR1 SGHDT and CDR2 YYEEEE. The CDR3 length is 16 residues. The CDR3 protein is CASSLWVAGYQETQYF. CDR3 bases: TGTGCCAGCAGCTTGTGGGTAGCGGGCTACCAAGAGACCCAGTACTTC.

This clone has just one count. The chain uses TRBV5-8 and TRBJ1-2, with D perhaps TRBD1 (5 bases). Trimming shortened V by 4 bases and J by 0 bases, and 10 bases separated the two germline ends. CDR3 length equals 14 residues. Germline CDR1 SGHTS, CDR2 YDEGEE. CDR3 nucleotide sequence: TGTGCCAGCAGCCGGACATACTCTAACTATGGCTACACCTTC. It codes for CASSRTYSNYGYTF. The variable domain in full, completed from reference TRBV5-8 and TRBJ1-2, reads EAGVTQSPTHLIKTRGQQATLRCSPISGHTSVYWYQQALGLGLQFLLWYDEGEERNRGNFPPRFSGRQFPNYSSELNVNALELEDSALYLCASSRTYSNYGYTFGSGTRLTVV.

This chain uses TRBV6-5 with TRBJ1-1; TRBD1 matches at 8 bases. V was pared by 5 bases and J by 1 base, with 6 bases of the junction left unmatched. The CDR3 has 15 amino acids. Germline V gene data show CDR1 as MNHEY and CDR2 as SVGAGI. The CDR3 DNA reads as TGTGCCAGCAGTCCCCACAGGGGGGCGAACACTGAAGCTTTCTTT. Amino acids: CASSPHRGANTEAFF.

The J gene is TRBJ2-6, the V gene TRBV9, with 8 nucleotides matching TRBD1. The CDR3 runs 18 residues. Per the germline V gene, CDR1 is SGDLS and CDR2 is YYNGEE. With 2 bases clipped from V and 0 bases from J, the junction kept 7 bases outside the gene matches. In DNA form, the CDR3 reads TGTGCCAGCAGCGTGGACAGGGAGGTCTACTCTGGGGCCAACGTCCTGACTTTC. Amino acid sequence: CASSVDREVYSGANVLTF.

The chain joins TRBV11-2 to TRBJ1-2; 7 nucleotides agree with TRBD1. CDR1 and CDR2 from the germline V gene are SGHAT and FQNNGV. V gave up 5 bases and J gave up 5 bases; unmatched junction bases: 11. This CDR3 has 15 residues. The CDR3 bases are TGTGCCAGCAGCCCCCTGGGACAGATCTTTTATGGCTACACCTTC. Protein product: CASSPLGQIFYGYTF.

This rearrangement joins TRBV29-1 to TRBJ1-2; a possible D gene is TRBD1 (5 bases). The germline V gene has CDR1 SQVTM and CDR2 ANQGSEA. This CDR3 has 15 amino acids. Trimming removed 3 bases at V and 0 bases at J, with 14 bases between. The chain's CDR3 is CSVDDRVTSNYGYTF. In DNA form, the CDR3 reads TGCAGCGTTGACGACAGAGTCACTTCTAACTATGGCTACACCTTC.

V and J are TRBV7-9 and TRBJ2-2; 8 nucleotides align to TRBD1. J gave up 2 bases and V 4 bases, and 3 bases lay outside the gene matches. Germline V lookup: CDR1 SEHNR, CDR2 FQNEAQ (reference sequence). The CDR3 loop spans 15 amino acids. The CDR3 coding sequence is TGTGCCAGCAGCTCCAGGGGGCCTAACACCGGGGAGCTGTTTTTT. Translated, it gives CASSSRGPNTGELFF.

CDR3 protein: CASSLAGQGNSPLHF. CDR3 coding DNA: TGTGCCAGCAGCTTAGCGGGACAGGGGAATTCACCCCTCCACTTT. The V gene is TRBV7-2, the J gene TRBJ1-6; 10 nucleotides agree with TRBD1. The CDR3 totals 15 residues. V lost 0 bases, J lost 7 bases, and 0 bases stayed unmatched. Germline assignment: CDR1 SGHTA and CDR2 FQGNSA.

V gene TRBV19 combines with J gene TRBJ2-5, with D maybe TRBD1 (6 bases). The CDR3 runs to 13 residues. The V end was cut by 8 bases, the J end by 2 bases, with 12 bases between. Germline loops: CDR1 LNHDA, CDR2 SQIVND (reference sequence). In DNA form, the CDR3 reads TGTGCCAGTCGCCGGGACACTCAAGAGACCCAGTACTTC. This gives the protein CASRRDTQETQYF.